The 5 T cell receptor beta chains reported below all come from one sample, sequenced in a study of response to subunit inactivated influenza vaccine. One entry per CDR3 protein results from TCRdb running MiXCR on the RT-PCR reads. The sample has about 520,000 distinct CDR3 sequences, 11% seen once. The input for sequencing was PBMCs from blood, taken about 40 days after vaccination. The receptors originated from a man in his forties or fifties who received an inactivated influenza vaccine.

This clonotype was seen more than once but under ten times. The chain uses TRBV6-1 and TRBJ2-7, with 11 bases fitting TRBD2. The CDR3 consists of 15 residues. The V gene's germline CDR1 is MNHNS and CDR2 SASEGT. V lost 6 bases and J lost 4; bases outside the gene matches: 8. The CDR3 sequence: CASRAGTSGFYEQYF. CDR3 in DNA: TGTGCCAGCAGAGCCGGGACTAGCGGTTTTTACGAGCAGTACTTC.

The rearrangement joins TRBV20-1 to TRBJ2-1; D might be TRBD2 (5 bases). Trimming removed 3 bases at V and 1 base at J, with 13 bases between. The germline CDR1 and CDR2 sequences are DFQATT and SNEGSKA (reference sequence). The CDR3 is 15 residues long. The CDR3 DNA follows: TGCAGTGCTAGTCCCGGACTCGAGTCCTACAATGAGCAGTTCTTC. Amino acid sequence: CSASPGLESYNEQFF.

The table lists this clonotype with a few counts. The genes are TRBV15 and TRBJ2-7; D assignment may be TRBD1 or TRBD2 (5 bases each). The V gene's germline CDR1 is LNHNV and CDR2 YYDKDF (reference sequence). This CDR3 is 17 amino acids long. Deletions cut 0 bases from V and 1 base from J, with 16 bases between. The CDR3 nucleotides read TGTGCCACCAGCAGAGAAAGGGACGGATACCGTTCCTACGAGCAGTACTTC. This sequence encodes CATSRERDGYRSYEQYF.

The chain links TRBV7-2 to TRBJ1-5; D might be TRBD1 (5 bases). In germline, CDR1 is SGHTA, CDR2 FQGNSA. The CDR3 extends over 15 amino acids. V was trimmed by 5 bases and J by 3 bases, leaving 14 bases between them. CDR3 region: CASSPTRGVNQPQHF. The DNA of the CDR3 is TGTGCCAGCAGCCCGACCCGGGGGGTCAATCAGCCCCAGCATTTT.

This clonotype was seen at least ten times. The rearrangement uses TRBV7-2 and TRBJ2-5; 9 bases agree with TRBD1. The germline V gene encodes CDR1 SGHTA and CDR2 FQGNSA. CDR3 size: 16 residues. J was trimmed by 4 bases and V by 1 base; bases with no gene match: 7. In DNA form, the CDR3 reads TGTGCCAGCAGCTTAGGTGGACAGGGGACCCCAGAGACCCAGTACTTC. It yields the protein CASSLGGQGTPETQYF.